These 7 T cell receptor beta chains share one sample of origin, sequenced in a study of CD8 T cells in Susac syndrome. Reverse transcription of roughly 0.5 to 1 ug RNA was carried out with random hexamers. Via MiXCR, TCRdb re-called the immunoSEQ multiplex PCR reads, giving one row per CDR3 protein. The table lists 150,000 to 200,000 distinct CDR3 sequences, more than 85% of them singletons, with approximately 0.16% in the top ten. Sequencing input: CD8+ T cells from PBMCs. All receptors come from a human donor with Susac syndrome.

The gene calls are TRBV19 and TRBJ2-7; 7 nucleotides agree with TRBD1. This CDR3 is 15 amino acids long. Germline CDR1 and CDR2: LNHDA and SQIVND (reference sequence). The V gene end was trimmed by 3 bases and the J gene end by 3 bases; junction bases not matched to a gene: 8. CDR3 coding DNA: TGTGCCAGTAGTATCGAGGCAGGGGACAGCTACGAGCAGTACTTC. Translation: CASSIEAGDSYEQYF.

The chain carries TRBV9 and TRBJ2-7; 10 bases are shared with TRBD1. With V trimmed by 0 bases and J by 5 bases, 5 bases remained unmatched. The CDR3 runs to 15 residues. Germline values: CDR1 SGDLS, CDR2 YYNGEE. The DNA of the CDR3 is TGTGCCAGCAGCGTAGGACAGGGGGCGCACAACGAGCAGTACTTC. Translation: CASSVGQGAHNEQYF.

The chain is built from TRBV30 and TRBJ2-7, with 9 bases lining up with TRBD2. This CDR3 has 13 residues. With V trimmed by 5 bases and J by 5 bases, 7 bases remained unmatched. Germline lookup yields CDR1 GTSNPN and CDR2 SVGIG (reference sequence). This CDR3 is CAWARGGFDEQYF. CDR3 sequence (DNA): TGTGCCTGGGCGCGGGGGGGCTTTGACGAGCAGTACTTC.

Turning to this clonotype: At one boundary the junction diverges from the germline segment, which might be a read error. The V and J genes are TRBV10-3 and TRBJ1-1; no firm D call. The CDR3 is 13 residues long. CDR1 and CDR2 from the germline V gene are ENHRY and SYGVKD. CDR3 in amino acids: CAITESLNTEAFF. The CDR3 DNA is TGTGCCATCACTGAGTCTCTGAACACTGAAGCTTTCTTT.

The chain has TRBV12-5 and TRBJ2-2; D may be TRBD2 (6 bases). The length of the CDR3 is 16 residues. CDR1 and CDR2 (germline): LGHNT, FRNRAP. Trimming shortened V by 2 bases and J by 3 bases, and 13 bases separated the two germline ends. Written as DNA, the CDR3 is TGTGCTAGTGGTTTGCCCAAAGGCGGGGACACCGGGGAGCTGTTTTTT. It is translated as CASGLPKGGDTGELFF.

The chain uses TRBV27 and TRBJ1-5; weak D call: TRBD1 (6 bases). The CDR3 runs to 13 residues. Trimming stripped 2 bases from V and 5 bases from J, with 7 bases between. In germline, CDR1 is MNHEY, CDR2 SMNVEV (reference sequence). CDR3 protein: CASSLGGYQPQHF. In DNA form, the CDR3 reads TGTGCCAGCAGTTTAGGGGGCTATCAGCCCCAGCATTTT.

The rearrangement uses TRBV10-3 and TRBJ2-2; D call uncertain. Germline V gene sequence: CDR1 ENHRY, CDR2 SYGVKD. Trimming removed 8 bases from V and 7 bases from J, with 11 bases in between. The CDR3 contains 12 residues. The CDR3 here is CAILKADGELFF. DNA for the CDR3: TGTGCCATCTTGAAGGCGGACGGGGAGCTGTTTTTT.